A single sample gave rise to the 27 T cell receptor beta chains below, sequenced in a study of PD-1 blockade in classical Hodgkin lymphoma. Brentuximab vedotin exposure varied, and every patient relapsed after autologous stem cell transplantation. Profiling relied on immunoSEQ multiplex PCR, and the TCRdb table lists in-frame clones only, not all of them. The top ten hold 3.5% to 4% of the sample, which has around 31,000 clones, 60% to 80% seen once. Sequencing used peripheral blood mononuclear cells (PBMCs), obtained before the second cycle of nivolumab. The receptors here all came from a human donor with classical Hodgkin lymphoma.

The chain uses TRBV7-2 and TRBJ2-7, with TRBD1 as a possible D gene (5 bases). The V end was cut by 2 bases, the J end by 4 bases, with 12 bases between. The germline V gene encodes CDR1 SGHTA and CDR2 FQGNSA. This CDR3 has 14 amino acids. The CDR3 nucleotides read TGTGCCAGCAGCTTACTCCCAGGGAAATACGAGCAGTACTTC. Amino acids: CASSLLPGKYEQYF.

The V gene is TRBV6-5, the J gene TRBJ2-3, with TRBD1 matching over 7 bases. Germline trimming cut 2 bases from V and 5 bases from J; bases unmatched to any gene: 7. CDR1 and CDR2 (germline): MNHEY, SVGAGI. The CDR3 runs 15 residues. For the CDR3, the DNA is TGTGCCAGCAGTTACCTCGGACAGGCTAGAGATACGCAGTATTTT. It specifies CASSYLGQARDTQYF.

J is TRBJ1-4 and V is TRBV6-6; D unclear. This CDR3 is built from 16 residues. Trimming took 4 bases from V and 4 from J, leaving 16 bases between them. Germline values: CDR1 MNHNY, CDR2 SVGAGI (reference sequence). CDR3: CASSLGLRQRNEKLFF. The CDR3 DNA reads as TGTGCCAGCAGTTTAGGGTTACGGCAGCGTAATGAAAAACTGTTTTTT.

The chain joins TRBV2 to TRBJ2-7; the match to TRBD1 covers 8 bases. The germline V gene has CDR1 SNHLY and CDR2 FYNNEI. V lost 6 bases to trimming and J lost 1 base; unmatched junction nucleotides: 8. The CDR3 covers 15 residues. The CDR3 bases are TGTGCCAGCAGGACCCCCGACAGGGGTTCCTACGAGCAGTACTTC. Translated: CASRTPDRGSYEQYF. The full variable domain, completed using reference TRBV2 and TRBJ2-7, is EPEVTQTPSHQVTQMGQEVILRCVPISNHLYFYWYRQILGQKVEFLVSFYNNEISEKSEIFDDQFSVERPDGSNFTLKIRSTKLEDSAMYFCASRTPDRGSYEQYFGPGTRLTVT.

The CDR3 nucleotides read TGTGCCAGCAGTTCCCAAACCGGGACAGGGCCCCTTGGTGAGCAGTTCTTC. This codes for CASSSQTGTGPLGEQFF. This chain uses TRBV28 with TRBJ2-1; 9 nucleotides align to TRBD1. Trimming cost V 4 bases and J 9 bases; bases outside gene matches: 16. In germline, CDR1 is MDHEN, CDR2 SYDVKM. The CDR3 spans 17 residues.

This chain uses TRBV5-6 with TRBJ2-7; D is uncertain. V was trimmed by 1 base and J by 0 bases, leaving 8 bases between them. The germline CDR1 and CDR2 sequences are SGHDT and YYEEEE. The CDR3 is 14 residues long. The CDR3 bases are TGTGCCAGCAGCTTGTCTTCGAGCTCCTACGAGCAGTACTTC. Translated: CASSLSSSSYEQYF.

This clone was observed a few times. The chain carries TRBV30 and TRBJ1-5; the D is unclear. Trimming took off 0 bases at V and 9 bases at J, with 12 bases between the two ends. The CDR3 sequence is 13 residues long. The germline gives CDR1 GTSNPN, CDR2 SVGIG (reference sequence). In nucleotides, the CDR3 is TGTGCCTGGAGTGTACTCGGGAAAGGGCCCCAGCATTTT. This sequence encodes CAWSVLGKGPQHF.

The genes are TRBV14 and TRBJ2-4; tentative D call: TRBD2 (6 bases). In germline, CDR1 is SGHDN, CDR2 FVKESK. This CDR3 has 15 amino acids. V was cut by 0 bases and J by 1 base, with 7 bases left in between. CDR3 in amino acids: CASSQDGGAKNIQYF. The CDR3 coding sequence is TGTGCCAGCAGCCAAGATGGGGGGGCCAAAAACATTCAGTACTTC.

The chain recombines TRBV2 with TRBJ2-7; 8 nucleotides line up with TRBD1. With V trimmed by 7 bases and J by 7 bases, 12 bases remained unmatched. The CDR3 sequence is 14 residues long. CDR1 SNHLY and CDR2 FYNNEI come from the germline V gene. The CDR3 loop is CASNPGTGEREQYF. CDR3 DNA sequence: TGTGCCAGCAACCCCGGGACAGGTGAGAGAGAGCAGTACTTC.

The J gene is TRBJ2-1, the V gene TRBV2, with TRBD2 matching over 9 bases. Germline lookup yields CDR1 SNHLY and CDR2 FYNNEI. The V and J ends lost 2 bases and 8 bases, in that order; junction bases with no gene match: 10. The CDR3 totals 16 residues. The CDR3 loop reads CASSERPRGGTDEQFF. Written as DNA, the CDR3 is TGTGCCAGCAGTGAAAGGCCGCGGGGGGGCACGGATGAGCAGTTCTTC. Full variable domain (outside the CDR3, taken from reference TRBV2 and TRBJ2-1): EPEVTQTPSHQVTQMGQEVILRCVPISNHLYFYWYRQILGQKVEFLVSFYNNEISEKSEIFDDQFSVERPDGSNFTLKIRSTKLEDSAMYFCASSERPRGGTDEQFFGPGTRLTVL.

The chain couples TRBV4-2 to TRBJ2-1, with D perhaps TRBD2 (6 bases). The CDR3 runs 12 residues. V dropped 4 bases and J dropped 11 bases, with 12 bases sitting between them. Germline CDR1 reads LGHNA; CDR2 reads YNFKEQ. This CDR3 is CASSLRDSQQFF. The CDR3 DNA follows: TGTGCCAGCAGCCTCCGGGACTCCCAGCAGTTCTTC.

This clone has more than one count but fewer than ten. The chain joins TRBV19 to TRBJ1-5; D unclear. The CDR3 has 11 amino acids. Trimming stripped 10 bases from V and 3 bases from J, with 7 bases between. Germline V CDR1 and CDR2: LNHDA, SQIVND (reference sequence). Here the CDR3 DNA reads TGTGCCACCGGCATCAATCAGCCCCAGCATTTT. Translated, it gives CATGINQPQHF.

The chain has TRBV13 and TRBJ1-6, with D possibly TRBD1 on 5 matching bases. Between the trimmed V and J ends, which lost 4 bases and 7 bases, there was a span of 11 bases. Germline V gene data show CDR1 as PRHDT and CDR2 as FYEKMQ (reference sequence). The CDR3 length is 14 residues. The DNA for the CDR3 is TGTGCCAGCAGCTCGGGACCGATAAATTCACCCCTCCACTTT. Translation gives CASSSGPINSPLHF. Filled out from reference TRBV13 and TRBJ1-6, the complete variable domain reads AAGVIQSPRHLIKEKRETATLKCYPIPRHDTVYWYQQGPGQDPQFLISFYEKMQSDKGSIPDRFSAQQFSDYHSELNMSSLELGDSALYFCASSSGPINSPLHFGNGTRLTVT.

This clone occurred a few times. The chain joins TRBV29-1 to TRBJ2-1; the D is unclear. The CDR3 is 11 residues long. Trimming shortened V by 3 bases and J by 3 bases, and 3 bases separated the two germline ends. Germline V gene data show CDR1 as SQVTM and CDR2 as ANQGSEA. The CDR3 nucleotides are TGCAGCGTTGACAGCTACAATGAGCAGTTCTTC. Its protein is CSVDSYNEQFF.

The chain employs TRBV4-3 and TRBJ1-4, with D perhaps matching TRBD1 (6 bases). The V and J ends lost 1 base and 6 bases respectively, with 12 bases between them. This CDR3 has 15 residues. Looked up from germline, CDR1 is LGHNA and CDR2 is YSLEER. CDR3 region: CASSQGRGLDEKLFF. In DNA, the CDR3 is TGCGCCAGCAGCCAAGGGCGGGGGCTGGATGAAAAACTGTTTTTT.

In this sample, this clone is medium-sized. V is TRBV6-6 and J is TRBJ1-1; 8 nucleotides line up with TRBD1. Unmatched junction bases numbered 3, after V lost 6 bases and J lost 6 bases. From germline, CDR1 is MNHNY and CDR2 SVGAGI (reference sequence). This CDR3 has 12 residues. This CDR3 is CASSLQGAEAFF. The DNA for the CDR3 is TGTGCCAGCAGCCTACAGGGGGCTGAAGCTTTCTTT.

The rearrangement uses TRBV11-3 and TRBJ1-1, with 9 bases that match TRBD1. Per germline, CDR1 SGHNT and CDR2 YENEEA. The CDR3 runs 13 residues. V trimming: 4 bases; J trimming: 7 bases; junction bases outside the gene matches: 4. The CDR3 DNA is TGTGCCAGCAGCTATGGGACAGGGCATGAAGCTTTCTTT. Residues: CASSYGTGHEAFF.

J is TRBJ2-7 and V is TRBV29-1; the match to TRBD1 covers 7 bases. CDR3 length: 14 amino acids. Germline lookup yields CDR1 SQVTM and CDR2 ANQGSEA. V was clipped by 5 bases and J by 0 bases; unmatched bases: 7. The CDR3 loop is CSVLGTVSSYEQYF. The CDR3 nucleotides read TGCAGCGTTCTCGGGACAGTCAGCTCCTACGAGCAGTACTTC.

This clone was detected only once. This chain joins TRBV6-6 and TRBJ2-1; TRBD2 might be the D (6 bases). The germline V gene has CDR1 MNHNY and CDR2 SVGAGI (reference sequence). The CDR3 length is 14 residues. V dropped 7 bases and J dropped 8 bases, with 18 bases sitting between them. Here the CDR3 reads CASKALAADHEQFF. The DNA of the CDR3 is TGTGCCAGCAAGGCGTTAGCGGCAGACCATGAGCAGTTCTTC.

The chain links TRBV7-2 to TRBJ1-6, with 7 bases that match TRBD1. The V segment lost 5 bases and the J segment 7 bases; nucleotides outside the gene matches: 11. The CDR3 runs to 16 residues. Germline V gene lookup returns CDR1 SGHTA and CDR2 FQGNSA. The CDR3 sequence is CASSLGIGTENSPLHF. The CDR3 bases are TGTGCCAGCAGCCTCGGGATCGGGACAGAGAATTCACCCCTCCACTTT.

This chain connects TRBV18 to TRBJ2-5; maybe TRBD1 (5 bases). This CDR3 region has 16 residues. CDR1 and CDR2 (germline): KGHSH, LQKENI. V was cut by 3 bases and J by 1 base, with 15 bases left in between. CDR3: CASSPPGLGSQETQYF. As DNA, the CDR3 is TGTGCCAGCTCACCGCCAGGGCTCGGGTCCCAAGAGACCCAGTACTTC.

The rearrangement uses TRBV29-1 and TRBJ2-3, with a weak D call TRBD2 (6 bases). Germline CDR1 is SQVTM and CDR2 is ANQGSEA. The CDR3 is made up of 13 amino acids. V gave up 3 bases and J gave up 2 bases, with 9 bases separating them. CDR3 protein: CSVDRGNTDTQYF. The CDR3 region has the DNA TGCAGCGTTGACCGCGGGAACACAGATACGCAGTATTTT.

This clone was seen a few times. V gene TRBV28 combines with J gene TRBJ1-1; D unclear. This CDR3 has 14 amino acids. CDR1 is MDHEN and CDR2 is SYDVKM in the germline V gene. V lost 3 bases and J 0 bases, leaving 8 bases between the germline ends. This chain's CDR3 is CASSLQNMNTEAFF. The DNA of the CDR3 is TGTGCCAGCAGTTTGCAGAACATGAACACTGAAGCTTTCTTT.

The chain is built from TRBV28 and TRBJ2-1, with 8 bases that match TRBD1. V trimming: 3 bases; J trimming: 15 bases; junction bases outside the gene matches: 4. This CDR3 contains 11 residues. Looked up from germline, CDR1 is MDHEN and CDR2 is SYDVKM. This chain's CDR3 is CASSLAGGWFF. The CDR3 DNA reads as TGTGCCAGCAGTTTGGCAGGGGGCTGGTTCTTC.

The V gene is TRBV9, the J gene TRBJ1-2; no clear D gene. Trimming took 6 bases from V and 8 from J, leaving 17 bases between them. The germline V gene encodes CDR1 SGDLS and CDR2 YYNGEE. The CDR3 sequence is 13 residues long. The DNA for the CDR3 is TGTGCCAGCATTGGCAATATGAGGAAGGGCTACACCTTC. Amino acids: CASIGNMRKGYTF.

V usage is TRBV5-1 and J usage is TRBJ2-5, with TRBD1 identical over 8 bases. The CDR3 contains 13 residues. In germline, CDR1 is SGHRS, CDR2 YFSETQ. V shed 4 bases and J 7 bases; nucleotides not matched to a gene: 6. CDR3 region: CASSPGQGRTQYF. DNA for the CDR3: TGCGCCAGCAGCCCAGGACAGGGTCGGACCCAGTACTTC.

This clone turned up a few times. CDR3 sequence (DNA): TGTGCCACCAAGGACAGGGAAGAGACCCAGTACTTC. Translating it yields CATKDREETQYF. V is TRBV19 and J is TRBJ2-5; TRBD1 aligns across 8 bases. CDR1 and CDR2 from the germline V gene are LNHDA and SQIVND (reference sequence). This CDR3 contains 12 residues. J gave up 3 bases and V 10 bases, and 4 bases lay outside the gene matches.